This is a list of T cell receptor beta chains from one sample in a study of long-term antiretroviral therapy in people with HIV. Profiling relied on immunoSEQ multiplex PCR, and the TCRdb table lists in-frame clones only, not all of them. The repertoire has about 20,000 clones, just over 90% of them found once; the top ten carry 9.2%. Sequences were derived from unsorted PBMCs, sampled 4.4 years before starting antiretroviral therapy. The receptors stem from a woman aged 25 to 39 with HIV. Each CDR3 is given with its conserved first and last residue. Each record gives: V gene, CDR3 length, clone size, D gene, J gene, CDR3 protein, CDR3 DNA. A D gene is named only where the DNA matches it firmly. Expanded clones are given a class, and other clones once, few, many or no size at all.

v_call: TRBV19; cdr3_length: 17; clone_size: NA; d_call: NA; j_call: TRBJ1-1; cdr3_aa: CASSLGSVGTMNTEAFF; cdr3_nt: TGTGCCAGTAGCCTTGGATCGGTGGGTACCATGAACACTGAAGCTTTCTTT
v_call: TRBV30; cdr3_length: 15; clone_size: NA; d_call: NA; j_call: TRBJ1-2; cdr3_aa: CAWNARDPQAYGYTF; cdr3_nt: TGTGCCTGGAACGCCAGGGACCCACAAGCCTATGGCTACACCTTC
v_call: TRBV30; cdr3_length: 14; clone_size: NA; d_call: NA; j_call: TRBJ2-5; cdr3_aa: CAWSSTGNQETQYF; cdr3_nt: TGTGCCTGGAGTTCCACAGGGAATCAAGAGACCCAGTACTTC
v_call: TRBV11-2; cdr3_length: 15; clone_size: NA; d_call: NA; j_call: TRBJ1-3; cdr3_aa: CASSREQGSGNTIYF; cdr3_nt: TGTGCCAGCAGCCGGGAACAGGGATCAGGAAACACCATATATTTT
v_call: TRBV2; cdr3_length: 13; clone_size: once; d_call: NA; j_call: TRBJ1-1; cdr3_aa: CASSESEGLKAFF; cdr3_nt: TGTGCCAGCAGTGAATCGGAGGGACTAAAAGCTTTCTTT
v_call: TRBV9; cdr3_length: 12; clone_size: NA; d_call: NA; j_call: TRBJ1-2; cdr3_aa: CASSVGRGGYTF; cdr3_nt: TGTGCCAGCAGCGTAGGGAGAGGCGGCTACACCTTC
v_call: TRBV7-2; cdr3_length: 17; clone_size: once; d_call: TRBD2; j_call: TRBJ2-1; cdr3_aa: CASSTLGGTQAYNEQFF; cdr3_nt: TGTGCCAGCAGCACCCTGGGGGGGACTCAGGCCTACAATGAGCAGTTCTTC
v_call: TRBV27; cdr3_length: 16; clone_size: NA; d_call: NA; j_call: TRBJ2-2; cdr3_aa: CASKRAVPGPTGELFF; cdr3_nt: TGTGCCAGCAAGAGGGCGGTCCCAGGCCCCACCGGGGAGCTGTTTTTT
v_call: TRBV27; cdr3_length: 16; clone_size: NA; d_call: TRBD2; j_call: TRBJ2-5; cdr3_aa: CASSPARRAGEETQYF; cdr3_nt: TGTGCCAGCAGTCCCGCCCGCCGGGCGGGGGAAGAGACCCAGTACTTC
v_call: TRBV15; cdr3_length: 13; clone_size: NA; d_call: NA; j_call: TRBJ1-5; cdr3_aa: CATSRERNQPQHF; cdr3_nt: TGTGCCACCAGCAGAGAAAGGAATCAGCCCCAGCATTTT
v_call: TRBV15; cdr3_length: 16; clone_size: NA; d_call: NA; j_call: TRBJ1-3; cdr3_aa: CATSRDLGISGNTIYF; cdr3_nt: TGTGCCACCAGCAGAGATTTAGGGATCTCTGGAAACACCATATATTTT
v_call: TRBV19; cdr3_length: 14; clone_size: NA; d_call: NA; j_call: TRBJ1-2; cdr3_aa: CASSMEPLNYGYTF; cdr3_nt: TGTGCCAGTAGTATGGAGCCCCTTAACTATGGCTACACCTTC
v_call: TRBV7-2; cdr3_length: 14; clone_size: NA; d_call: NA; j_call: TRBJ1-4; cdr3_aa: CASSLGGGGEKLFF; cdr3_nt: TGTGCCAGCAGCTTAGGCGGGGGGGGTGAAAAACTGTTTTTT
v_call: TRBV6-9; cdr3_length: 16; clone_size: NA; d_call: TRBD1; j_call: TRBJ1-3; cdr3_aa: CASSFRREGAPDTIYF; cdr3_nt: TGTGCCAGCAGTTTCAGGAGGGAGGGGGCGCCGGACACCATATATTTT
v_call: TRBV5-1; cdr3_length: 14; clone_size: NA; d_call: NA; j_call: TRBJ1-5; cdr3_aa: CASSAGLSNQPQHF; cdr3_nt: TGCGCCAGCAGCGCAGGACTTAGCAATCAGCCCCAGCATTTT
v_call: TRBV7-6; cdr3_length: 15; clone_size: NA; d_call: TRBD1; j_call: TRBJ1-2; cdr3_aa: CASSLALAGGEGYTF; cdr3_nt: TGTGCCAGCAGCTTAGCGCTGGCAGGGGGCGAGGGCTACACCTTC
v_call: TRBV19; cdr3_length: 13; clone_size: NA; d_call: TRBD1; j_call: TRBJ1-1; cdr3_aa: CASRDRAGTEAFF; cdr3_nt: TGTGCCAGCAGAGACAGGGCGGGCACTGAAGCTTTCTTT
v_call: TRBV13; cdr3_length: 15; clone_size: once; d_call: NA; j_call: TRBJ2-3; cdr3_aa: CASSTRGQLLDTQYF; cdr3_nt: TGTGCCAGCAGCACCAGGGGCCAGCTCTTGGATACGCAGTATTTT
v_call: TRBV27; cdr3_length: 13; clone_size: NA; d_call: TRBD1; j_call: TRBJ1-2; cdr3_aa: CASSLLQGDGYTF; cdr3_nt: TGTGCCAGCAGTTTACTACAGGGGGATGGCTACACCTTC
v_call: TRBV29-1; cdr3_length: 14; clone_size: NA; d_call: NA; j_call: TRBJ1-1; cdr3_aa: CSVHTGRMNTEAFF; cdr3_nt: TGCAGCGTTCATACAGGGAGAATGAACACTGAAGCTTTCTTT
v_call: TRBV30; cdr3_length: 15; clone_size: NA; d_call: TRBD2; j_call: TRBJ2-1; cdr3_aa: CAWSVSSGAYNEQFF; cdr3_nt: TGTGCCTGGAGTGTATCAAGCGGGGCCTACAATGAGCAGTTCTTC
v_call: TRBV7-6; cdr3_length: 15; clone_size: few; d_call: NA; j_call: TRBJ2-7; cdr3_aa: CASSLAADTIYEQYF; cdr3_nt: TGTGCCAGCAGCTTAGCGGCGGACACAATCTACGAGCAGTACTTC
v_call: TRBV5-1; cdr3_length: 15; clone_size: NA; d_call: NA; j_call: TRBJ2-5; cdr3_aa: CASSLTMGAGETQYF; cdr3_nt: TGCGCCAGCAGCTTGACGATGGGGGCCGGGGAGACCCAGTACTTC
v_call: TRBV2; cdr3_length: 13; clone_size: few; d_call: NA; j_call: TRBJ1-1; cdr3_aa: CASMGERNTEAFF; cdr3_nt: TGTGCCAGCATGGGGGAGAGAAACACTGAAGCTTTCTTT
v_call: TRBV12-2; cdr3_length: 14; clone_size: NA; d_call: NA; j_call: TRBJ1-1; cdr3_aa: CASRGPGERAEAFF; cdr3_nt: TGTGCAAGTCGCGGACCAGGGGAGAGAGCTGAAGCTTTCTTT
v_call: TRBV4-2; cdr3_length: 15; clone_size: NA; d_call: NA; j_call: TRBJ1-1; cdr3_aa: CASSQGDGRRTEAFF; cdr3_nt: TGTGCCAGCAGCCAAGGAGATGGCCGTCGCACTGAAGCTTTCTTT
v_call: TRBV7-2; cdr3_length: 14; clone_size: NA; d_call: NA; j_call: TRBJ1-2; cdr3_aa: CASSLEAENYGYTF; cdr3_nt: TGTGCCAGCAGCTTAGAGGCCGAAAACTATGGCTACACCTTC
v_call: TRBV21-1; cdr3_length: 15; clone_size: once; d_call: NA; j_call: TRBJ2-7; cdr3_aa: CASSRAREGSYEQYF; cdr3_nt: TGTGCCAGCAGCAGGGCCAGGGAGGGCTCCTACGAGCAGTACTTC
v_call: TRBV19; cdr3_length: 14; clone_size: NA; d_call: NA; j_call: TRBJ2-7; cdr3_aa: CASSPTGGVYEQYF; cdr3_nt: TGTGCCAGTAGTCCCACAGGGGGGGTCTACGAGCAGTACTTC
v_call: TRBV5-6; cdr3_length: 15; clone_size: NA; d_call: NA; j_call: TRBJ2-1; cdr3_aa: CASSLARVLGNEQFF; cdr3_nt: TGTGCCAGCAGCTTGGCCAGGGTACTAGGGAATGAGCAGTTCTTC
v_call: TRBV7-9; cdr3_length: 14; clone_size: NA; d_call: NA; j_call: TRBJ1-4; cdr3_aa: CASSLRDNNEKLFF; cdr3_nt: TGTGCCAGCAGCTTGAGGGACAATAATGAAAAACTGTTTTTT
v_call: TRBV15; cdr3_length: 13; clone_size: NA; d_call: NA; j_call: TRBJ1-5; cdr3_aa: CATSTQQGQPQHF; cdr3_nt: TGTGCCACCAGCACCCAACAGGGTCAGCCCCAGCATTTT
v_call: TRBV9; cdr3_length: 16; clone_size: NA; d_call: TRBD1; j_call: TRBJ1-2; cdr3_aa: CASSEPGTGVNYGYTF; cdr3_nt: TGTGCCAGCAGCGAGCCAGGGACAGGGGTTAACTATGGCTACACCTTC
v_call: TRBV4-3; cdr3_length: 16; clone_size: NA; d_call: TRBD2; j_call: TRBJ2-5; cdr3_aa: CASSQERAGGRETQYF; cdr3_nt: TGCGCCAGCAGCCAAGAGCGAGCGGGGGGGCGAGAGACCCAGTACTTC
v_call: TRBV15; cdr3_length: 14; clone_size: NA; d_call: NA; j_call: TRBJ2-7; cdr3_aa: CATSRDYTSYEQYF; cdr3_nt: TGTGCCACCAGCAGAGATTACACTTCCTACGAGCAGTACTTC